This entry lists 17 T cell receptor beta chains sequenced from one sample in a study of cytomegalovirus exposure and HLA in healthy donors. Only in-frame clones appear in the TCRdb table, and some are missing; sequencing was by immunoSEQ multiplex PCR. The sample includes under 95,000 clones, approximately 93% of them seen just once. The sequencing input was PBMCs. All receptors derive from a woman in her late teens or twenties in good health and CMV-seropositive.

The chain couples TRBV29-1 to TRBJ2-1, with 12 positions matching TRBD1. The germline gives CDR1 SQVTM, CDR2 ANQGSEA. With V trimmed by 8 bases and J by 0 bases, 11 bases remained unmatched. The CDR3 consists of 17 residues. CDR3 sequence: CSITGTGGQSSYNEQFF. The DNA of the CDR3 is TGCAGCATAACCGGGACAGGGGGCCAAAGCTCCTACAATGAGCAGTTCTTC.

The DNA of the CDR3 is TGTGCCAGCAGTTGGGGACTAGCGGGAGAAGAGACCCAGTACTTC. Translation: CASSWGLAGEETQYF. The gene calls are TRBV28 and TRBJ2-5; 14 nucleotides agree with TRBD2. The CDR3 contains 15 residues. V lost 4 bases and J lost 3; bases outside the gene matches: 1. Germline assignment: CDR1 MDHEN and CDR2 SYDVKM.

The chain recombines TRBV27 with TRBJ1-2; the D gene is possibly TRBD1 (6 bases). V dropped 6 bases and J dropped 0 bases, with 14 bases sitting between them. The CDR3 totals 15 residues. In germline, CDR1 is MNHEY, CDR2 SMNVEV (reference sequence). Here the CDR3 DNA reads TGTGCCAGCAGGCTCCGGGACACCGCTAACTATGGCTACACCTTC. Protein sequence: CASRLRDTANYGYTF.

This clone appeared a few times. This chain uses TRBV27 with TRBJ1-4, with D perhaps matching TRBD1 (6 bases). V was clipped by 1 base and J by 1 base, with 7 bases between them. Germline CDR1 reads MNHEY; CDR2 reads SMNVEV (reference sequence). This CDR3 contains 15 residues. CDR3 sequence reads: CASSLWGQTNEKLFF. The DNA for the CDR3 is TGTGCCAGCAGTTTATGGGGACAAACTAATGAAAAACTGTTTTTT.

The V call is TRBV9, the J call TRBJ2-3; D possibly corresponds to TRBD1 (5 bases). This CDR3 region has 13 residues. Germline-derived CDR1 and CDR2 are SGDLS and YYNGEE. The CDR3 protein is CASNKGNTDTQYF. In DNA, the CDR3 is TGTGCTTCAAACAAGGGGAACACAGATACGCAGTATTTT. Full variable domain (remainder filled in from reference TRBV9 and TRBJ2-3): DSGVTQTPKHLITATGQRVTLRCSPRSGDLSVYWYQQSLDQGLQFLIQYYNGEERAKGNILERFSAQQFPDLHSELNLSSLELGDSALYFCASNKGNTDTQYFGPGTRLTVL.

This clone was recorded a few times. CDR3 bases: TGTGCCAGCAGTACAACAGGGGGAGGCTACACCTTC. Protein sequence: CASSTTGGGYTF. The chain combines TRBV2 with TRBJ1-2; TRBD1 aligns across 8 bases. CDR3 size: 12 residues. After removal of 5 bases from V and 8 bases from J, the junction contained 4 bases not matched to a gene. The germline V gene encodes CDR1 SNHLY and CDR2 FYNNEI. The whole variable domain, filled in from reference TRBV2 and TRBJ1-2, reads EPEVTQTPSHQVTQMGQEVILRCVPISNHLYFYWYRQILGQKVEFLVSFYNNEISEKSEIFDDQFSVERPDGSNFTLKIRSTKLEDSAMYFCASSTTGGGYTFGSGTRLTVV.

The rearrangement uses TRBV4-2 and TRBJ2-3; 9 bases are shared with TRBD2. Trimming took 0 bases from V and 4 from J; bases not matched to a gene: 5. The CDR3 spans 16 residues. Germline values: CDR1 LGHNA, CDR2 YNFKEQ. The CDR3 is CASSQEGGGAPDTQYF. The CDR3 nucleotides read TGTGCCAGCAGCCAAGAGGGCGGGGGGGCCCCAGATACGCAGTATTTT.

The chain recombines TRBV6-1 with TRBJ1-5; D gene unclear. Germline assignment: CDR1 MNHNS and CDR2 SASEGT. This CDR3 comprises 13 residues. V was cut by 6 bases and J by 0 bases, with 6 bases left in between. Here the CDR3 reads CASRGYSNQPQHF. CDR3 bases: TGTGCCAGCAGGGGCTATAGCAATCAGCCCCAGCATTTT.

This clone was seen a single time. The chain has TRBV5-6 and TRBJ1-2, with TRBD1 matching 7 bases. The J segment lost 1 base and the V segment lost 1 base, leaving 16 bases of the junction unmatched. Per germline, CDR1 SGHDT and CDR2 YYEEEE. This CDR3 has 19 residues. As DNA, the CDR3 is TGTGCCAGCAGCTTGTTCGGCCGGGACAGCGCCCGAAATAACTATGGCTACACCTTC. Amino acids: CASSLFGRDSARNNYGYTF.

This sequence joins TRBV5-4 and TRBJ2-1, with D hard to call. Trimming stripped 4 bases from V and 7 bases from J, with 9 bases between. The CDR3 has 12 amino acids. CDR1 is SGHNT, CDR2 YYREEE, per germline (reference sequence). The CDR3 spells CASSRTPNEQFF. The CDR3 region has the DNA TGTGCCAGCAGCCGAACTCCGAATGAGCAGTTCTTC.

For the CDR3, the DNA is TGTGCCAGCAGCTTGGGACCAGGGGGCGCCCAGCATTTT. Translation: CASSLGPGGAQHF. The rearrangement uses TRBV5-6 and TRBJ1-5, with TRBD1 matching over 8 bases. From germline, CDR1 is SGHDT and CDR2 YYEEEE. The CDR3 runs 13 residues. V shed 0 bases and J 11 bases; nucleotides not matched to a gene: 4.

This chain links TRBV15 with TRBJ2-7, with D perhaps TRBD1 (5 bases). The V end lost 0 bases, the J end lost 3 bases, and 12 bases lay between the germline ends. This CDR3 has 15 residues. CDR1 is LNHNV and CDR2 is YYDKDF in the germline V gene (reference sequence). As DNA, the CDR3 is TGTGCCACCAGCAGAGATCTTAGACAGTACTACGAGCAGTACTTC. Translating gives CATSRDLRQYYEQYF.

In this sample, this clone turned up a few times. The V gene is TRBV7-9, the J gene TRBJ2-6; maybe TRBD1 (6 bases). Per the germline V gene, CDR1 is SEHNR and CDR2 is FQNEAQ (reference sequence). Trimming cost V 9 bases and J 3 bases, with 12 bases left between them. CDR3 length: 14 residues. CDR3: CARSTGIGANVLTF. CDR3 coding DNA: TGTGCCAGATCAACAGGGATTGGGGCCAACGTCCTGACTTTC.

The chain employs TRBV6-1 and TRBJ2-7; perhaps TRBD1 as D (5 bases). Trimming left V 7 bases short and J 2 bases short, with 12 bases between. The germline gives CDR1 MNHNS, CDR2 SASEGT. The CDR3 sequence is 13 residues long. CDR3 DNA: TGTGCCAGCACTCGACAGACAACCTACGAGCAGTACTTC. Translating it yields CASTRQTTYEQYF.

The V gene is TRBV5-4, the J gene TRBJ2-5, with TRBD2 matching over 8 bases. The CDR3 consists of 14 residues. Germline-derived CDR1 and CDR2 are SGHNT and YYREEE (reference sequence). J gave up 3 bases and V 1 base, and 2 bases lay outside the gene matches. CDR3 sequence: CASSLTSGEETQYF. CDR3 coding DNA: TGTGCCAGCAGCTTGACTAGCGGAGAAGAGACCCAGTACTTC.

V usage is TRBV18 and J usage is TRBJ1-3, with TRBD1 matching 7 bases. The length of the CDR3 is 14 residues. Germline V gene sequence: CDR1 KGHSH, CDR2 LQKENI. V lost 2 bases, J lost 6 bases, and 4 bases stayed unmatched. This CDR3 is CASSPGQAANTIYF. The CDR3 DNA follows: TGTGCCAGCTCACCAGGACAGGCTGCAAACACCATATATTTT.

The chain carries TRBV7-9 and TRBJ2-1, with TRBD2 matching 8 bases. J lost 3 bases, V lost 0 bases, and 4 bases had no gene match. Germline V gene lookup returns CDR1 SEHNR and CDR2 FQNEAQ (reference sequence). CDR3 length: 16 amino acids. CDR3 sequence (DNA): TGTGCCAGCAGCTTAGCGCTTAGCGGGGTCTACAATGAGCAGTTCTTC. Translating it yields CASSLALSGVYNEQFF.